Below, one T cell receptor beta chain is given with its context. Its target is not known. The CDR3 totals 19 residues. Germline lookup yields CDR1 SQVTM and CDR2 ANQGSEA. V was pared by 4 bases and J by 0 bases, with 25 bases between. The data were taken from a study of T-cell memory formation after mild COVID-19. TCRdb independently ran MiXCR on the 5' RACE reads; one entry per CDR3 protein. The sample includes 200,000 to 300,000 distinct CDR3 sequences, just over 15% of them seen just once. Study findings and constraints: Several responding clones turned up in pre-infection memory, indicating that cross-reactive memory may have taken part. The second-wave clones peaking on day 37 were not confirmed as SARS-CoV-2-specific. While clones contracting from day 15 to 85 were balanced between CD4 and CD8, later expanders leaned CD4+.

This receptor was obtained from an adult woman who had mild COVID-19 (a few samples of this study predate the infection). Cell type and time point are not known. The sequencing sample was made of PBMCs or a T cell subset sorted from them (not recorded which). The chain employs TRBV29-1 and TRBJ2-1; no definite D call. CDR3 protein: CSVVLSHRRIFSSYNEQFF. The CDR3 DNA reads TGCAGCGTTGTTTTATCTCATCGGAGAATCTTCAGCTCCTACAATGAGCAGTTCTTC.